This entry describes one T cell receptor beta chain. The CDR3 is 17 residues long. V lost 5 bases to trimming and J lost 2 bases; unmatched junction nucleotides: 13. CDR1 is PRHDT, CDR2 FYEKMQ, per germline (reference sequence). The data were produced by immunoSEQ multiplex PCR, yet TCRdb's version contains in-frame clones alone and is incomplete. The data hold approximately 490,000 clones, with 78% observed a single time. The data derive from a study of shared T cell receptors in the human thymus. A further study also used this sample, focusing on human thymus T cells. That paper notes: Immunologically healthy infants in Finland undergoing congenital heart defect surgery were the donors. It was from resections taken during corrective heart surgery that the thymus tissue came. Use of V and J genes seemed skewed within the thymic and blood repertoires. Related research found strongly overlapping thymic repertoires in unrelated individuals.

Sequencing was performed on thymocytes. The chain recombines TRBV13 with TRBJ2-7, with 9 bases matching TRBD2. This clonotype was sampled from a boy younger than two with a congenital heart defect. This CDR3 is CASSPGGSGRPAYEQYF. The CDR3 coding sequence is TGTGCCAGCAGCCCAGGGGGGAGCGGGAGGCCGGCCTACGAGCAGTACTTC.